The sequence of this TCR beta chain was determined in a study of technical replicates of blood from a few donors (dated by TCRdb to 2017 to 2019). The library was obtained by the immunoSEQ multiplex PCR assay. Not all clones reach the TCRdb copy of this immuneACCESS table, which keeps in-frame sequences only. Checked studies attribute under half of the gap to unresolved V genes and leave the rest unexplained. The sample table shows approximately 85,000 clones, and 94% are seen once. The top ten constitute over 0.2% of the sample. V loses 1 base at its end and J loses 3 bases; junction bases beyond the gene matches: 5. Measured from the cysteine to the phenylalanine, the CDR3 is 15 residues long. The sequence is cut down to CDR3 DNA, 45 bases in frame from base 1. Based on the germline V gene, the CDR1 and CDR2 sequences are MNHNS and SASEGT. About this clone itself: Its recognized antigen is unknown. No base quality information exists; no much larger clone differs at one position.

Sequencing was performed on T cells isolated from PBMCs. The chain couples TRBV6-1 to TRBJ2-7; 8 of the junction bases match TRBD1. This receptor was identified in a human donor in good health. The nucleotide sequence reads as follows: TGTGCCAGCAGTGAAGAGATGGACAGGGTCTACGAGCAGTACTTC. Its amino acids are CASSEEMDRVYEQYF.